These 6 T cell receptor beta chains share one sample of origin, sequenced in a study of lymphopenia after photon versus proton radiotherapy. TCRdb's table, derived via immunoSEQ multiplex PCR, lists solely in-frame clones and lacks some. The sample lists tens of thousands of clones; about nine tenths were seen once. The sequenced sample was peripheral blood, obtained from a patient treated with proton-based radiotherapy. The receptors derive from a man older than 75 with esophageal cancer.

The chain uses TRBV6-5 and TRBJ2-3; perhaps TRBD1 as D (6 bases). The CDR3 contains 13 residues. The V gene lost 6 bases and the J gene lost 3 bases, with 10 bases spanning the gap. Germline V gene data show CDR1 as MNHEY and CDR2 as SVGAGI. CDR3 region: CASSRDTTDTQYF. CDR3 in DNA: TGTGCCAGCAGCAGGGACACGACAGATACGCAGTATTTT.

The V call is TRBV5-6, the J call TRBJ2-3; D gene ambiguous. The CDR3 totals 14 residues. From germline, CDR1 is SGHDT and CDR2 YYEEEE. Trimming cost V 4 bases and J 2 bases, with 11 bases left between them. The CDR3 is CASSQVIATDTQYF. DNA of the CDR3: TGTGCCAGCAGCCAAGTGATAGCCACAGATACGCAGTATTTT. The full variable domain, completed using reference TRBV5-6 and TRBJ2-3, is DAGVTQSPTHLIKTRGQQVTLRCSPKSGHDTVSWYQQALGQGPQFIFQYYEEEERQRGNFPDRFSGHQFPNYSSELNVNALLLGDSALYLCASSQVIATDTQYFGPGTRLTVL.

V usage is TRBV25-1 and J usage is TRBJ1-5; D gene uncertain. Germline-derived CDR1 and CDR2 are MGHDK and SYGVNS. V was cut by 1 base and J by 5 bases, with 18 bases left in between. CDR3 size: 17 residues. The CDR3 protein is CASSELGYGTEDQPQHF. CDR3 nucleotide sequence: TGTGCCAGCAGTGAATTAGGATACGGAACGGAGGATCAGCCCCAGCATTTT.

The genes are TRBV7-2 and TRBJ1-5; 10 bases map to TRBD1. From germline, CDR1 is SGHTA and CDR2 FQGNSA. The CDR3 has 13 residues. After removal of 8 bases from V and 5 bases from J, the junction contained 3 bases not matched to a gene. The CDR3 loop reads CASGQGVDQPQHF. The CDR3 DNA sequence: TGTGCCAGCGGACAGGGGGTAGATCAGCCCCAGCATTTT.

This chain joins TRBV7-6 and TRBJ2-1; the D gene is possibly TRBD1 (6 bases). This CDR3 is 15 amino acids long. From germline, CDR1 is SGHVS and CDR2 FNYEAQ. V was pared by 1 base and J by 7 bases, with 14 bases between. CDR3 protein: CASSLVQGLSNEQFF. The CDR3 bases are TGTGCCAGCAGCTTAGTTCAGGGGCTGTCGAATGAGCAGTTCTTC.

A few counts support this clone. The V call is TRBV7-2, the J call TRBJ1-6; D gene unclear. Germline V lookup: CDR1 SGHTA, CDR2 FQGNSA. V dropped 5 bases and J dropped 7 bases, with 6 bases sitting between them. This CDR3 has 12 amino acids. The CDR3 reads CASSQANSPLHF. In DNA form, the CDR3 reads TGTGCCAGCAGCCAAGCGAATTCACCCCTCCACTTT.